Shown below are 28 T cell receptor beta chains from a single sample sequenced in a study of regulatory T cells in long-lasting Graves disease. Time point noted: newly diagnosed GD, antithyroid drugs for less than 3 months. The TCR library was prepared using RNA isolated from PBMCs. With iRepertoire HTBI primers and Arm-PCR of CDR3 regions, TCR beta libraries were built. From the multiplex PCR reads, TCRdb called clonotypes with MiXCR, one entry per CDR3 protein. Among a few hundred thousand distinct CDR3 sequences, around 20% were seen once, and the ten largest hold approximately 15%. Here the sequenced sample was peripheral blood mononuclear cells (PBMCs), taken at new diagnosis, from a patient treated with antithyroid drugs. The source of these receptors is a female donor with Graves disease.

This clonotype appeared many times. The V call is TRBV11-2, the J call TRBJ2-7; TRBD1 agrees at 7 bases. Germline V gene data show CDR1 as SGHAT and CDR2 as FQNNGV. V shed 5 bases and J 0 bases; nucleotides not matched to a gene: 7. The CDR3 runs 15 residues. The CDR3 region is CASSVNRGPSYEQYF. CDR3 coding DNA: TGTGCCAGCAGCGTAAACAGGGGCCCCTCCTACGAGCAGTACTTC. Looking up the rest from reference TRBV11-2 and TRBJ2-7 gives the full variable domain: EAGVAQSPRYKIIEKRQSVAFWCNPISGHATLYWYQQILGQGPKLLIQFQNNGVVDDSQLPKDRFSAERLKGVDSTLKIQPAKLEDSAVYLCASSVNRGPSYEQYFGPGTRLTVT.

In its sample, this clonotype was seen many times. V gene TRBV20-1 combines with J gene TRBJ2-5, with 11 bases aligning to TRBD2. The ends lost 2 bases at V and 6 bases at J; junction bases unmatched: 2. Per the germline V gene, CDR1 is DFQATT and CDR2 is SNEGSKA (reference sequence). CDR3 length equals 13 residues. As DNA, the CDR3 is TGCAGTGCTAGACTAGCGGGGGGAAAGACCCAGTACTTC. Its translation: CSARLAGGKTQYF.

This clonotype was picked up many times. This chain joins TRBV6-2 or TRBV6-3 and TRBJ1-2, with D possibly matching TRBD1 (5 bases). The ends were cut back, 5 bases at V and 0 bases at J, with 16 bases in the middle. This CDR3 is built from 16 residues. The germline V gene has CDR1 MNHEY and CDR2 SVGEGT. CDR3 protein: CASSDRSGAANYGYTF. Here the CDR3 DNA reads TGTGCCAGCAGTGACAGATCAGGTGCCGCTAACTATGGCTACACCTTC.

This clonotype was detected ten times or more. The chain employs TRBV2 and TRBJ2-4; TRBD1 matches 8 bases. The germline V gene has CDR1 SNHLY and CDR2 FYNNEI. The CDR3 is made up of 13 amino acids. V lost 4 bases, J lost 5 bases, and 1 base stayed unmatched. Here the CDR3 reads CASSVDRENIQYF. The CDR3 DNA sequence: TGTGCCAGCAGTGTGGACAGGGAAAACATTCAGTACTTC.

This clonotype was seen more than once but under ten times. The J gene is TRBJ1-6, the V gene TRBV6-1; D not resolved. The CDR3 is 14 amino acids. Germline V gene lookup returns CDR1 MNHNS and CDR2 SASEGT. V lost 5 bases and J lost 7, with 12 bases in between. This CDR3 reads CASSRTDGNSPLHF. The CDR3 DNA is TGTGCCAGCAGTCGTACGGACGGAAATTCACCCCTCCACTTT.

On this clonotype: At one end the junction does not follow the germline gene, possibly because of a read error. V gene TRBV5-4 combines with J gene TRBJ1-1, with 7 bases aligning to TRBD1. Germline CDR1 SGHNT, CDR2 YYREEE (reference sequence). This CDR3 contains 14 residues. In DNA form, the CDR3 reads TGTGCCAGCAGCCTCGGGACAGCTAAAGCTGAAGCTTCCTTT. Translating gives CASSLGTAKAEASF.

The table lists this clonotype with many counts. The V gene is TRBV9, the J gene TRBJ1-4; the D is unclear. CDR3 length equals 16 residues. The ends were cut back, 4 bases at V and 7 bases at J, with 20 bases in the middle. CDR1 is SGDLS and CDR2 is YYNGEE in the germline V gene. The chain's CDR3 is CASSPRPVTRAEKLFF. The CDR3 DNA reads TGTGCCAGCAGCCCCCGCCCGGTCACAAGGGCTGAAAAACTGTTTTTT. The full variable domain, its missing parts supplied by reference TRBV9 and TRBJ1-4, is DSGVTQTPKHLITATGQRVTLRCSPRSGDLSVYWYQQSLDQGLQFLIQYYNGEERAKGNILERFSAQQFPDLHSELNLSSLELGDSALYFCASSPRPVTRAEKLFFGSGTQLSVL.

At least ten counts were recorded for this clonotype. The rearrangement links TRBV11-2 to TRBJ1-1, with unresolved D. The CDR3 totals 15 residues. The germline gives CDR1 SGHAT, CDR2 FQNNGV. Trimming removed 1 base from V and 0 bases from J, with 9 bases in between. The chain's CDR3 is CASSLGGSLNTEAFF. CDR3 in DNA: TGTGCCAGCAGCTTAGGAGGCAGCTTGAACACTGAAGCTTTCTTT.

This clonotype was counted only a few times. The rearrangement links TRBV9 to TRBJ1-3; D is uncertain. Germline V gene data show CDR1 as SGDLS and CDR2 as YYNGEE. Between the trimmed V and J ends, which lost 3 bases and 0 bases, there was a span of 13 bases. The CDR3 is made up of 16 amino acids. The CDR3 sequence: CASSGQRAHSGNTIYF. The CDR3 DNA reads TGTGCCAGCAGCGGTCAGAGGGCCCACTCTGGAAACACCATATATTTT.

V is TRBV6-1 and J is TRBJ2-2; TRBD1 matches at 10 bases. Unmatched junction bases numbered 10, after V lost 9 bases and J lost 0 bases. CDR1 MNHNS and CDR2 SASEGT come from the germline V gene. This CDR3 has 17 amino acids. The CDR3 nucleotides are TGTGCCAGTAAACATACCGGGACAGGGGCGAACACCGGGGAGCTGTTTTTT. It translates to CASKHTGTGANTGELFF.

This clonotype was counted at least ten times. The CDR3 nucleotides are TGCGCCAGCAGCCAAGAAGGACGGGGTGAAGCTTTCTTT. It is translated as CASSQEGRGEAFF. The chain couples TRBV4-3 to TRBJ1-1, with D hard to call. The CDR3 spans 13 residues. V shed 0 bases and J shed 7 bases, with 9 bases lying between them. Germline CDR1 and CDR2: LGHNA and YSLEER.

The chain links TRBV20-1 to TRBJ1-5; TRBD1 might be the D (6 bases). CDR3 size: 15 residues. Germline CDR1 is DFQATT and CDR2 is SNEGSKA (reference sequence). The germline V and J ends were trimmed by 1 base and 5 bases, with 15 bases remaining between them. CDR3 DNA sequence: TGCAGTGCTAGAGGCACGGGGGGGCGAGATCAGCCCCAGCATTTT. Protein product: CSARGTGGRDQPQHF.

This clonotype was detected many times. CDR3 nucleotide sequence: TGCAGCGTTGTTCCACACAGGGGCGCCTACAATGAGCAGTTCTTC. Protein sequence: CSVVPHRGAYNEQFF. This chain links TRBV29-1 with TRBJ2-1, with 7 bases identical to TRBD1. V lost 4 bases, J lost 2 bases, and 8 bases stayed unmatched. Germline V gene sequence: CDR1 SQVTM, CDR2 ANQGSEA. CDR3 length: 15 residues.

This clonotype was seen ten or more times. The chain combines TRBV7-8 with TRBJ2-7; D uncertain. This CDR3 is 14 amino acids long. Trimming pared 1 base from V and 3 bases from J, leaving 10 bases between. Per germline, CDR1 SGHVS and CDR2 FQNEAQ. The CDR3 nucleotides are TGTGCCAGCAGCTTAGAACGGCAGTACTACGAGCAGTACTTC. Translation: CASSLERQYYEQYF.

The V call is TRBV6-1, the J call TRBJ2-2, with 10 bases identical to TRBD2. CDR3 size: 15 residues. Per the germline V gene, CDR1 is MNHNS and CDR2 is SASEGT. V shed 5 bases, J shed 4 bases, and the junction held 4 bases outside the gene matches. The CDR3 nucleotides read TGTGCCAGCAGTCCTAGCGGGAGAGGCACCGGGGAGCTGTTTTTT. This gives the protein CASSPSGRGTGELFF.

In its sample, this clonotype was seen many times. The chain carries TRBV7-6 and TRBJ2-7; TRBD2 is a possible D gene (6 bases). V lost 5 bases to trimming and J lost 2 bases, with 13 bases between them. The CDR3 loop spans 14 amino acids. Germline CDR1 SGHVS, CDR2 FNYEAQ. The CDR3 DNA sequence: TGTGCCAGCAGCCCCACCCTAGCGACCTACGAGCAGTACTTC. This encodes CASSPTLATYEQYF.

This clonotype was seen ten or more times. This chain joins TRBV28 and TRBJ2-1, with D uncertain. This CDR3 contains 13 residues. Trimming removed 7 bases at V and 2 bases at J, with 9 bases between. Germline loops: CDR1 MDHEN, CDR2 SYDVKM. As DNA, the CDR3 is TGTGCCAGCAAGAGAGACCCCTACAATGAGCAGTTCTTC. Translation gives CASKRDPYNEQFF.

This clonotype occurred many times. The genes are TRBV28 and TRBJ1-5; weak D call: TRBD1 (6 bases). V lost 6 bases to trimming and J lost 3 bases, with 12 bases between them. This CDR3 has 14 residues. CDR1 is MDHEN, CDR2 SYDVKM, per germline. CDR3 nucleotide sequence: TGTGCCAGCAGCACCGGGGGGCACAATCAGCCCCAGCATTTT. It codes for CASSTGGHNQPQHF.

This clonotype turned up a few times. The chain recombines TRBV5-1 with TRBJ2-5; D might be TRBD1 or TRBD2, each matching 5 bases. The CDR3 has 15 amino acids. Germline values: CDR1 SGHRS, CDR2 YFSETQ. Trimming pared 0 bases from V and 3 bases from J, leaving 12 bases between. In DNA, the CDR3 is TGCGCCAGCAGCTTGGCCTTTGGGGGAAAAGAGACCCAGTACTTC. Protein sequence: CASSLAFGGKETQYF.

This clonotype has at least ten counts. The gene calls are TRBV5-1 and TRBJ2-2; D is perhaps TRBD1 or TRBD2 (5 bases each). CDR3 size: 15 residues. The V gene lost 5 bases and the J gene lost 0 bases, with 11 bases spanning the gap. Per the germline V gene, CDR1 is SGHRS and CDR2 is YFSETQ. The CDR3 DNA reads as TGCGCCAGCAGACGGGACGGAGCGAACACCGGGGAGCTGTTTTTT. This codes for CASRRDGANTGELFF.

This clonotype was detected ten times or more. J is TRBJ1-1 and V is TRBV24-1, with TRBD1 as a possible D gene (5 bases). V gave up 7 bases and J gave up 2 bases, with 7 bases separating them. The length of the CDR3 is 12 residues. Germline lookup yields CDR1 KGHDR and CDR2 SFDVKD. In nucleotides, the CDR3 is TGTGCCACCAGGACAGTTAACACTGAAGCTTTCTTT. This sequence encodes CATRTVNTEAFF.

There are many counts of this clonotype. This chain connects TRBV4-1 to TRBJ2-5; 7 bases are shared with TRBD1. The germline CDR1 and CDR2 sequences are MGHRA and YSYEKL. The V segment lost 4 bases and the J segment 5 bases; nucleotides outside the gene matches: 10. The CDR3 runs 15 residues. Written as DNA, the CDR3 is TGCGCCAGCAGCCTCCAAGGGGAGACAGGGGAGACCCAGTACTTC. Translating gives CASSLQGETGETQYF.

In its sample, this clonotype was seen a few times. V gene TRBV7-2 combines with J gene TRBJ2-7, with 9 bases matching TRBD1. The germline V gene encodes CDR1 SGHTA and CDR2 FQGNSA. The CDR3 totals 14 residues. Trimming removed 4 bases from V and 3 bases from J; junction bases left unmatched: 4. This chain's CDR3 is CASSSLDRGYEQYF. The DNA of the CDR3 is TGTGCCAGCAGCTCCTTGGACAGGGGCTACGAGCAGTACTTC. Using reference TRBV7-2 and TRBJ2-7 for the parts outside the CDR3, the full variable domain is GAGVSQSPSNKVTEKGKDVELRCDPISGHTALYWYRQSLGQGLEFLIYFQGNSAPDKSGLPSDRFSAERTGGSVSTLTIQRTQQEDSAVYLCASSSLDRGYEQYFGPGTRLTVT.

This clonotype occurred many times. The chain is built from TRBV5-1 and TRBJ2-5; no clear D gene. There are 11 residues in the CDR3. Germline V gives CDR1 SGHRS, CDR2 YFSETQ. The V and J ends lost 5 bases and 2 bases respectively, with 4 bases between them. In DNA, the CDR3 is TGCGCCAGCAGGGCACAAGAGACCCAGTACTTC. It yields the protein CASRAQETQYF.

A few counts support this clonotype. This chain uses TRBV7-9 with TRBJ1-4; D is unresolved. CDR1 is SEHNR, CDR2 FQNEAQ, per germline (reference sequence). V was clipped by 8 bases and J by 8 bases, with 15 bases between them. CDR3 size: 13 residues. The CDR3 coding sequence is TGTGCCAGCGGCGACCGGAGTAAGGAAAAACTGTTTTTT. It is translated as CASGDRSKEKLFF.

The rearrangement links TRBV6-2 or TRBV6-3 to TRBJ2-2; a weak D match, TRBD2 (6 bases). The V and J ends lost 2 bases and 7 bases respectively, with 23 bases between them. The CDR3 consists of 18 residues. Germline CDR1 MNHEY, CDR2 SVGEGT. The CDR3 spells CASSYPAGTPLRDGELFF. CDR3 coding DNA: TGTGCCAGCAGTTACCCCGCCGGGACTCCCCTCCGAGACGGGGAGCTGTTTTTT.

The rearrangement links TRBV7-8 to TRBJ2-7, with 13 bases identical to TRBD2. V dropped 5 bases and J dropped 1; count of bases not matched to a gene: 8. The germline V gene has CDR1 SGHVS and CDR2 FQNEAQ. The CDR3 is 17 residues long. This chain's CDR3 is CASSLGLAGVSSYEQYF. The CDR3 DNA reads TGTGCCAGCAGCCTCGGACTAGCGGGAGTATCGTCCTACGAGCAGTACTTC.

This clonotype showed up many times. The rearrangement uses TRBV11-2 and TRBJ1-4; D possibly corresponds to TRBD1 (5 bases). The CDR3 runs 15 residues. V shed 5 bases and J shed 8 bases, with 18 bases lying between them. Germline assignment: CDR1 SGHAT and CDR2 FQNNGV. CDR3 amino acids: CASSAGTFDGEKLFF. The CDR3 bases are TGTGCCAGCAGCGCAGGGACCTTTGACGGGGAAAAACTGTTTTTT.